A single sample is the source of the 24 T cell receptor beta chains below, sequenced in a study of PD-L1 blockade in urothelial cancer. Time point specified: peripheral blood 6 weeks after treatment start. Libraries were prepared by immunoSEQ multiplex PCR; TCRdb keeps only in-frame clonotypes and omits some of them. Of roughly 46,000 clones listed, approximately 85% are singletons. Sample: PBMCs, taken around atezolizumab (anti-PD-L1) treatment. These receptors were obtained from a man aged 50-59 years with urothelial cancer.

The rearrangement links TRBV28 to TRBJ1-3, with D tentatively TRBD1 (6 bases). This CDR3 has 11 amino acids. Trimming removed 8 bases at V and 9 bases at J, with 11 bases between. Germline CDR1 reads MDHEN; CDR2 reads SYDVKM. Here the CDR3 reads CASRTEGTIYF. The CDR3 DNA reads TGTGCCAGCCGGACAGAAGGCACCATATATTTT.

V usage is TRBV7-2 and J usage is TRBJ2-7, with 8 bases lining up with TRBD2. V gave up 2 bases and J gave up 6 bases; unmatched junction bases: 15. The germline CDR1 and CDR2 sequences are SGHTA and FQGNSA. This CDR3 has 17 amino acids. CDR3 coding DNA: TGTGCCAGCAGCTTATTAACGGGAGGGTTCGGCGGGAGCGAGCAGTACTTC. This sequence encodes CASSLLTGGFGGSEQYF. Combining the CDR3 with reference TRBV7-2 and TRBJ2-7 gives the whole variable domain GAGVSQSPSNKVTEKGKDVELRCDPISGHTALYWYRQSLGQGLEFLIYFQGNSAPDKSGLPSDRFSAERTGGSVSTLTIQRTQQEDSAVYLCASSLLTGGFGGSEQYFGPGTRLTVT.

J is TRBJ2-6 and V is TRBV5-1; perhaps TRBD1 as D (6 bases). The CDR3 spans 16 residues. The germline V and J ends were trimmed by 0 bases and 3 bases, with 10 bases remaining between them. Looked up from germline, CDR1 is SGHRS and CDR2 is YFSETQ. The CDR3 region has the DNA TGCGCCAGCAGCTTGGGACCAGGGGTTGGGGCCAACGTCCTGACTTTC. This codes for CASSLGPGVGANVLTF.

This clone was counted only a few times. The chain joins TRBV1 to TRBJ2-5; TRBD1 is the table's D call and was not checked against the DNA. TRBV1 is termed a pseudogene. The CDR3 is 15 amino acids. CDR3 loop: CTSSQDLAGRETQYF. The CDR3 region has the DNA TGCACCAGCAGCCAAGATTTGGCAGGAAGGGAGACCCAGTACTTC.

V is TRBV9 and J is TRBJ2-1; 7 bases map to TRBD2. Germline V CDR1 and CDR2: SGDLS, YYNGEE. The V gene end was trimmed by 6 bases and the J gene end by 5 bases; junction bases not matched to a gene: 17. The CDR3 consists of 17 residues. CDR3 nucleotide sequence: TGTGCCAGCAATGTCCTGGGGGGAGGGCCGGGAAACAATGAGCAGTTCTTC. This gives the protein CASNVLGGGPGNNEQFF.

This clone was counted a single time. This rearrangement joins TRBV2 to TRBJ2-7; a possible D gene is TRBD2 (6 bases). The CDR3 consists of 12 residues. V shed 8 bases and J shed 3 bases, with 11 bases lying between them. Germline CDR1 is SNHLY and CDR2 is FYNNEI. The CDR3 protein is CASQVSGYEQYF. Written as DNA, the CDR3 is TGTGCCAGCCAAGTTAGCGGCTACGAGCAGTACTTC.

The rearrangement links TRBV6-6 to TRBJ2-1; no definite D call. The CDR3 loop spans 12 amino acids. V shed 7 bases and J shed 9 bases, with 13 bases lying between them. Germline loops: CDR1 MNHNY, CDR2 SVGAGI (reference sequence). Here the CDR3 DNA reads TGTGCCAGCATGGATGGTTCAGGTGAGCAGTTCTTC. As protein: CASMDGSGEQFF.

This clone has just one count. The rearrangement joins TRBV7-9 to TRBJ2-1; possibly TRBD1 for D (6 bases). V dropped 1 base and J dropped 9 bases, with 13 bases sitting between them. The CDR3 has 14 amino acids. Germline V gene data show CDR1 as SEHNR and CDR2 as FQNEAQ (reference sequence). CDR3 sequence (DNA): TGTGCCAGCAGCTTAGTTGAACAGGGCGGTGAGCAGTTCTTC. Translating gives CASSLVEQGGEQFF.

This clone appeared a single time. The genes are TRBV5-1 and TRBJ1-1, with TRBD1 matching 9 bases. CDR1 is SGHRS, CDR2 YFSETQ, per germline. Losses at the gene ends were 4 bases for V and 7 bases for J; bases not matched to a gene: 5. The CDR3 totals 13 residues. The CDR3 spells CASSPGQGHEAFF. The DNA of the CDR3 is TGCGCCAGCAGCCCCGGACAGGGGCATGAAGCTTTCTTT.

The chain carries TRBV27 and TRBJ1-6; perhaps TRBD1 as D (5 bases). The CDR3 length is 14 residues. Trimming removed 3 bases from V and 8 bases from J, with 11 bases in between. Germline V gene data show CDR1 as MNHEY and CDR2 as SMNVEV (reference sequence). CDR3 DNA: TGTGCCAGCAGTTTGGGGCTCCCAGATTCACCCCTCCACTTT. Amino acid sequence: CASSLGLPDSPLHF.

The chain employs TRBV2 and TRBJ1-1; 7 bases line up with TRBD1. The trim removed 6 bases at V and 5 bases at J, leaving 9 bases unmatched. This CDR3 contains 14 residues. The germline V gene has CDR1 SNHLY and CDR2 FYNNEI. Here the CDR3 DNA reads TGTGCCAGCAGCCTGACAGGGTCTCGGACTGAAGCTTTCTTT. It is translated as CASSLTGSRTEAFF.

The chain employs TRBV7-3 and TRBJ1-5, with TRBD1 matching 11 bases. CDR1 and CDR2 (germline): SGHTA, FQGTGA. V shed 5 bases and J 4 bases; nucleotides not matched to a gene: 13. The CDR3 has 18 amino acids. The CDR3 here is CASSTSWTGGLGNQPQHF. CDR3 nucleotides: TGTGCCAGCAGCACCTCCTGGACAGGGGGCTTAGGTAATCAGCCCCAGCATTTT.

This chain joins TRBV7-9 and TRBJ2-2; TRBD1 aligns across 9 bases. CDR1 SEHNR and CDR2 FQNEAQ come from the germline V gene (reference sequence). The trim removed 3 bases at V and 4 bases at J, leaving 6 bases unmatched. CDR3 length: 16 residues. CDR3 residues: CASSLRTGVPTGELFF. In DNA form, the CDR3 reads TGTGCCAGCAGCTTGCGGACAGGGGTACCCACCGGGGAGCTGTTTTTT.

The J gene is TRBJ2-3, the V gene TRBV30; 9 nucleotides match TRBD2. Germline V gene data show CDR1 as GTSNPN and CDR2 as SVGIG (reference sequence). The CDR3 contains 15 residues. Trimming took 2 bases from V and 1 from J; bases not matched to a gene: 4. The CDR3: CAWSRTSARTDTQYF. The CDR3 coding sequence is TGTGCCTGGAGTAGGACTAGCGCACGCACAGATACGCAGTATTTT.

The chain employs TRBV6-6 and TRBJ1-4, with no clear D. The CDR3 has 14 amino acids. V was clipped by 6 bases and J by 3 bases, with 11 bases between them. Germline assignment: CDR1 MNHNY and CDR2 SVGAGI (reference sequence). The CDR3 here is CASSSERANEKLFF. CDR3 coding DNA: TGTGCCAGCAGCTCCGAGAGGGCTAATGAAAAACTGTTTTTT.

This clone was detected only a few times. The chain carries TRBV20-1 and TRBJ1-1; D gene ambiguous. Germline V lookup: CDR1 DFQATT, CDR2 SNEGSKA (reference sequence). V lost 3 bases, J lost 4 bases, and 6 bases lay in between. The CDR3 covers 11 residues. The CDR3: CSARGATEAFF. CDR3 in DNA: TGCAGTGCTAGGGGAGCCACTGAAGCTTTCTTT.

This chain's CDR3 is CASSERGGLKEQYF. The CDR3 DNA is TGTGCCAGCAGTGAACGGGGGGGGCTCAAGGAGCAGTACTTC. The chain employs TRBV2 and TRBJ2-7; 8 bases fit TRBD2. Germline-derived CDR1 and CDR2 are SNHLY and FYNNEI. This CDR3 region has 14 residues. The junction had 7 bases not matched to a gene; V was cut back by 2 bases and J by 7 bases.

In the case of this clone: The same CDR3 also results from other DNA sequences found in this sample. The chain is built from TRBV5-1 and TRBJ2-7, with 10 bases lining up with TRBD1. V was pared by 3 bases and J by 3 bases, with 3 bases of the junction left unmatched. CDR3 length: 14 residues. CDR1 is SGHRS, CDR2 YFSETQ, per germline. The CDR3 protein is CASSSTGGSYEQYF. CDR3 DNA sequence: TGCGCCAGCAGCTCGACAGGGGGCAGCTACGAGCAGTACTTC.

The V call is TRBV7-9, the J call TRBJ2-1; D not certain. CDR1 and CDR2 (germline): SEHNR, FQNEAQ (reference sequence). The CDR3 has 12 amino acids. The V gene lost 0 bases and the J gene lost 9 bases, with 6 bases spanning the gap. CDR3 sequence reads: CASSLALSEQFF. The CDR3, as DNA: TGTGCCAGCAGCTTAGCTCTAAGTGAGCAGTTCTTC.

The gene calls are TRBV27 and TRBJ2-7; D possibly corresponds to TRBD2 (5 bases). Per germline, CDR1 MNHEY and CDR2 SMNVEV (reference sequence). Deletions cut 1 base from V and 0 bases from J, with 10 bases between. The CDR3 has 15 residues. This chain's CDR3 is CASSLFRGFSYEQYF. The CDR3 DNA reads as TGTGCCAGCAGTTTATTTCGGGGATTCTCCTACGAGCAGTACTTC.

The rearrangement joins TRBV28 to TRBJ2-7, with D hard to call. The CDR3 has 13 residues. V gave up 5 bases and J gave up 3 bases, with 11 bases separating them. CDR1 and CDR2 from the germline V gene are MDHEN and SYDVKM. The CDR3 DNA follows: TGTGCCAGCAGTACTTTGGTGATCTACGAGCAGTACTTC. The encoded protein is CASSTLVIYEQYF.

V usage is TRBV25-1 and J usage is TRBJ2-7; tentative D call: TRBD2 (5 bases). CDR1 MGHDK and CDR2 SYGVNS come from the germline V gene. This CDR3 contains 14 residues. The V end lost 1 base, the J end lost 0 bases, and 7 bases lay between the germline ends. The CDR3 DNA reads as TGTGCCAGCAGTGAATTTGGGAGCTCCTACGAGCAGTACTTC. It codes for CASSEFGSSYEQYF.

This chain joins TRBV27 and TRBJ2-7; TRBD2 might be the D (6 bases). This CDR3 has 13 amino acids. Germline CDR1 is MNHEY and CDR2 is SMNVEV (reference sequence). V lost 5 bases and J 5 bases, leaving 13 bases between the germline ends. The CDR3: CASSPPTGDEQYF. CDR3 bases: TGTGCCAGCAGTCCCCCGACGGGGGACGAGCAGTACTTC.

This chain connects TRBV6-5 to TRBJ2-7, with 7 bases identical to TRBD1. Germline lookup yields CDR1 MNHEY and CDR2 SVGAGI. The CDR3 totals 15 residues. With V trimmed by 4 bases and J by 0 bases, 6 bases remained unmatched. CDR3 coding DNA: TGTGCCAGCAGTTCCCAGACAGGGAACTCCTACGAGCAGTACTTC. Amino acid sequence: CASSSQTGNSYEQYF.